Each of the 18 T cell receptor beta chains below was sequenced from the same sample in a study of post-analysis software for immune sequencing data. General study results and limits: Patients carried several TRBV segments more frequently than controls did, and TRBV5-6, TRBV5-1 and TRBV20-1 were among them.

No antigen has been assigned to these receptors. TCR beta libraries were prepared from cDNA with unique molecular identifiers. In TCRdb, the PCR reads were re-called with MiXCR into one record per CDR3 protein. The data contain about 500,000 distinct CDR3 sequences, roughly 46% of them singletons. The source material was blood. The receptors stem from a girl between 10 and 17 years old with multiple sclerosis.

This clonotype was detected only a few times. V usage is TRBV29-1 and J usage is TRBJ2-5, with a tentative D call TRBD2 (6 bases). The J call is in doubt because the DNA end fits TRBJ2-7 better. Germline assignment: CDR1 SQVTM and CDR2 ANQGSEA. This CDR3 has 15 residues. The CDR3, as DNA: TGCAGCGTTGAATTTAGCGGAGCCAAGAGCTACGAGCAGTACTTC. Translated, it gives CSVEFSGAKSYEQYF.

This clonotype was counted a few times. The rearrangement uses TRBV20-1 and TRBJ1-5; 7 nucleotides match TRBD1. The CDR3 is 15 residues long. Germline CDR1 DFQATT, CDR2 SNEGSKA (reference sequence). The J segment lost 7 bases and the V segment lost 1 base, leaving 10 bases of the junction unmatched. CDR3 sequence reads: CSARGDRAIGQPQHF. The CDR3 bases are TGCAGTGCTAGAGGCGACAGGGCGATCGGCCAGCCCCAGCATTTT.

This clonotype was recorded once. At one end, the junction sequence differs from germline, possibly due to a read error. The chain combines TRBV3-1 with TRBJ2-7; no clear D gene. Per germline, CDR1 LGHDT and CDR2 YNNKEL (reference sequence). The CDR3 runs 12 residues. The DNA of the CDR3 is TGTGTCAGCAGCCAAGCCAATTACGAGCAGTACTTC. Amino acid sequence: CVSSQANYEQYF.

V usage is TRBV12-3 or TRBV12-4 and J usage is TRBJ2-3; D is ambiguous. The CDR3 loop spans 15 amino acids. Deletions cut 5 bases from V and 0 bases from J, with 12 bases between. The CDR3 loop reads CASSHSLPSTDTQYF. CDR3 nucleotides: TGTGCCAGCAGTCACTCCTTGCCGAGCACAGATACGCAGTATTTT.

This clonotype was seen just once. The chain combines TRBV4-1 with TRBJ2-1; weak D call: TRBD2 (7 bases). This CDR3 spans 16 amino acids. Germline V gene sequence: CDR1 MGHRA, CDR2 YSYEKL. V lost 7 bases and J lost 0, with 16 bases in between. The CDR3 DNA reads as TGCGCCAGCACCCTAAAGGGGGGGGCCTCCTACAATGAGCAGTTCTTC. Protein sequence: CASTLKGGASYNEQFF.

This clonotype was seen more than once but under ten times. This chain links TRBV11-2 with TRBJ2-1; TRBD2 matches 13 bases. Germline lookup yields CDR1 SGHAT and CDR2 FQNNGV. Trimming cost V 5 bases and J 8 bases; bases outside gene matches: 6. This CDR3 region has 15 residues. The CDR3 sequence: CASSLWTSGSHEQFF. The CDR3 DNA sequence: TGTGCCAGCAGCCTTTGGACTAGCGGGAGCCATGAGCAGTTCTTC.

This clonotype was seen a handful of times. This sequence joins TRBV7-2 and TRBJ2-7; no definite D call. Germline lookup yields CDR1 SGHTA and CDR2 FQGNSA. The CDR3 covers 12 residues. The V and J ends lost 2 bases and 6 bases respectively, with 8 bases between them. The DNA of the CDR3 is TGTGCCAGCAGCTTATCATATTCCGAGCAGTACTTC. Translated: CASSLSYSEQYF.

This clonotype appeared many times. The chain joins TRBV15 to TRBJ2-1; D is tentatively TRBD1 or TRBD2 (5 bases each). V dropped 0 bases and J dropped 0 bases, with 12 bases sitting between them. In germline, CDR1 is LNHNV, CDR2 YYDKDF (reference sequence). The CDR3 length is 17 residues. The CDR3, as DNA: TGTGCCACCAGCAGAGACGGGGCCGACGGCTCCTACAATGAGCAGTTCTTC. Translating gives CATSRDGADGSYNEQFF.

This chain links TRBV10-3 with TRBJ2-7, with 8 bases lining up with TRBD1. V shed 10 bases, J shed 7 bases, and the junction held 12 bases outside the gene matches. Germline CDR1 is ENHRY and CDR2 is SYGVKD. This CDR3 has 13 residues. The CDR3 DNA reads as TGTGCCAGAGTGGACAGGGTTGACCGGGAGCAGTACTTC. The encoded protein is CARVDRVDREQYF.

A remark on this clonotype: This may come from a read error, since a much larger clone is one base off. The chain is built from TRBV20-1 and TRBJ2-1; 15 nucleotides align to TRBD2. J lost 7 bases, V lost 4 bases, and 14 bases had no gene match. Germline V lookup: CDR1 DFQATT, CDR2 SNEGSKA (reference sequence). The CDR3 consists of 18 residues. CDR3 nucleotides: TGCAGTGCTAACGTATCTGCTTTAGGACTAGCGGGAGGGAATGAGCAGTTCTTC. It translates to CSANVSALGLAGGNEQFF.

The genes are TRBV6-1 and TRBJ2-3, with 12 bases that match TRBD2. V lost 3 bases to trimming and J lost 3 bases; unmatched junction nucleotides: 7. CDR3 size: 17 residues. The germline V gene encodes CDR1 MNHNS and CDR2 SASEGT. CDR3 coding DNA: TGTGCCAGCAGTGACCCTCCCGGGACTAGCGGGACAGATACGCAGTATTTT. It specifies CASSDPPGTSGTDTQYF.

With regard to this clonotype: The junction shows a germline mismatch at one end, possibly a read error. The rearrangement joins TRBV10-3 to TRBJ2-7, with no clear D. The end of the DNA fits TRBJ2-5 better, so the J call may be wrong. This CDR3 region has 13 residues. CDR1 ENHRY and CDR2 SYGVKD come from the germline V gene. The CDR3 loop is CVISESKLRTQYF. CDR3 DNA: TGTGTCATCAGTGAGTCGAAGCTGCGGACCCAGTACTTC.

This sequence joins TRBV24-1 and TRBJ1-1; D is ambiguous. CDR1 and CDR2 (germline): KGHDR, SFDVKD. The CDR3 consists of 12 residues. Trimming took 3 bases from V and 3 from J, leaving 4 bases between them. As DNA, the CDR3 is TGTGCCACCAGTGATGTGGACACTGAAGCTTTCTTT. It is translated as CATSDVDTEAFF.

The chain joins TRBV29-1 to TRBJ1-1; D gene ambiguous. CDR1 and CDR2 (germline): SQVTM, ANQGSEA. The CDR3 is 13 residues long. Trimming removed 3 bases from V and 1 base from J, with 9 bases in between. The CDR3 bases are TGCAGCGTTGACGGCCCAACGAACACTGAAGCTTTCTTT. Encoded protein: CSVDGPTNTEAFF.

The V call is TRBV7-9, the J call TRBJ2-7; tentatively, D is TRBD1 (6 bases). This CDR3 has 14 residues. Germline values: CDR1 SEHNR, CDR2 FQNEAQ (reference sequence). V was shortened by 1 base and J by 7 bases, with 14 bases between the two germline ends. DNA for the CDR3: TGTGCCAGCAGCTTAGAACAGGGTCTTGGGGAGCAGTACTTC. Protein: CASSLEQGLGEQYF.

This clonotype was found a few times. This chain's CDR3 is CAIGTSGITDTQYF. The CDR3 coding sequence is TGTGCCATCGGGACTAGCGGTATTACAGATACGCAGTATTTT. The chain employs TRBV10-3 and TRBJ2-3; 11 nucleotides match TRBD2. The length of the CDR3 is 14 residues. The germline V gene has CDR1 ENHRY and CDR2 SYGVKD. The junction had 4 bases not matched to a gene; V was cut back by 8 bases and J by 3 bases.

The V and J genes are TRBV4-2 and TRBJ2-7, with D perhaps matching TRBD2 (5 bases). The CDR3 contains 14 residues. Trimming shortened V by 1 base and J by 3 bases, and 10 bases separated the two germline ends. Germline loops: CDR1 LGHNA, CDR2 YNFKEQ. CDR3 protein: CASSQVPRGYEQYF. CDR3 in DNA: TGTGCCAGCAGCCAAGTCCCACGGGGCTACGAGCAGTACTTC.

This chain connects TRBV6-2 or TRBV6-3 to TRBJ1-2, with 7 bases that match TRBD1. Germline CDR1 and CDR2: MNHEY and SVGEGT. The CDR3 runs 15 residues. Trimming removed 5 bases from V and 6 bases from J; junction bases left unmatched: 12. The CDR3 protein is CASSGNWDSPHGYTF. CDR3 coding DNA: TGTGCCAGCAGTGGCAACTGGGACAGCCCCCATGGCTACACCTTC.